This paragraph reports one TCR beta chain. Assay used: immunoSEQ multiplex PCR; TCRdb lists only in-frame clones, some missing. The sample contains some 260,000 clones, 85% to 90% of which appear only once. This CDR3 comprises 12 residues. The germline V gene encodes CDR1 ENHRY and CDR2 SYGVKD. V was shortened by 10 bases and J by 0 bases, with 9 bases between the two germline ends. This sample is part of a study of blood T cell repertoires in COVID-19. The sequence was collected from a man in his forties who had recovered from COVID-19. The sample was PBMCs or T cells enriched from blood (not recorded which). The rearrangement uses TRBV10-3 and TRBJ1-1; possible D gene TRBD1, 5 bases. The CDR3 nucleotides read TGTGCCACCACAGGATTGAACACTGAAGCTTTCTTT. The encoded protein is CATTGLNTEAFF.